Sequencing of this T cell receptor (beta chain) was carried out in a study of liver allograft versus peripheral blood T cells. Study as a whole: T cell receptor repertoires in transplanted livers were compared with those in recipients' peripheral blood.

Germline CDR1 DFQATT, CDR2 SNEGSKA (reference sequence). The CDR3 consists of 16 residues. V lost 3 bases, J lost 0 bases, and 15 bases lay in between. Overall study findings and caveats: Peripheral blood repertoires reportedly differed from the T cell receptor repertoires found inside liver allografts.

A single record per CDR3 protein comes from TCRdb applying MiXCR to the reads. The sample holds just over 6,500 distinct CDR3 sequences; approximately 15% are singletons and the top ten take about 3.1%. Turning to this clonotype: Antigen specificity is unknown.

The sequence came from a human patient who had a liver transplant. Among the T cells, some may be from the graft donor. The chain is built from TRBV20-1 and TRBJ2-1, with a weak D call TRBD2 (6 bases). The CDR3 here is CSASSLAESSYNEQFF. As DNA, the CDR3 is TGCAGTGCTAGTTCATTAGCGGAAAGCTCCTACAATGAGCAGTTCTTC.